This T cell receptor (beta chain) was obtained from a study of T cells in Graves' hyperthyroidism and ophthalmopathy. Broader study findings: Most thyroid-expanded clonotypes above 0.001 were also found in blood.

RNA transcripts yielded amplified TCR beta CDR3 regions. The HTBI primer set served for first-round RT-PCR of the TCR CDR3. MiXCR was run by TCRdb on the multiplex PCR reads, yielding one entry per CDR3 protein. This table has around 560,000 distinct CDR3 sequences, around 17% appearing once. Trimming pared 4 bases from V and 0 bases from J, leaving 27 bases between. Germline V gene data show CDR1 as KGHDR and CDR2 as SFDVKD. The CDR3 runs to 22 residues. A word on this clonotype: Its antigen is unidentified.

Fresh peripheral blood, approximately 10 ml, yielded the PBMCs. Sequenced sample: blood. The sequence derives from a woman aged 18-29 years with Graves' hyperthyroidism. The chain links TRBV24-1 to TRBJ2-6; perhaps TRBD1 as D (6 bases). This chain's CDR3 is CATSDSTGRPYGTHSGANVLTF. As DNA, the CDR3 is TGTGCCACCAGTGACTCGACAGGCCGGCCGTACGGGACGCACTCTGGGGCCAACGTCCTGACTTTC.